The 9 T cell receptor beta chains in this list originate from one sample, sequenced in a study of blood T cell repertoires in COVID-19. Clones were sequenced by immunoSEQ multiplex PCR, and TCRdb holds only the in-frame ones, with some missing. The repertoire consists of some 170,000 clones, with roughly 80% occurring once and the leading ten covering around 8%. Sequencing was performed on peripheral blood. All receptors derive from a woman in her 70s with acute or convalescent COVID-19.

This sequence joins TRBV6-1 and TRBJ1-4; D perhaps matches TRBD1 (6 bases). Between the trimmed V and J ends, which lost 1 base and 8 bases, there was a span of 17 bases. Germline V gene data show CDR1 as MNHNS and CDR2 as SASEGT. The CDR3 covers 16 residues. The CDR3 sequence is CASSEGGLRGNEKLFF. DNA of the CDR3: TGTGCCAGCAGTGAAGGGGGGCTCAGGGGCAACGAAAAACTGTTTTTT.

The count of this clone is one. The chain uses TRBV6-2 or TRBV6-3 and TRBJ2-2, with 9 bases matching TRBD1. The CDR3 contains 20 residues. In germline, CDR1 is MNHEY, CDR2 SVGEGT. V lost 2 bases and J lost 2; bases outside the gene matches: 15. CDR3 in amino acids: CASSYSPGQGLRGNTGELFF. CDR3 DNA: TGTGCCAGCAGTTACAGCCCGGGACAGGGCCTGAGGGGTAACACCGGGGAGCTGTTTTTT.

V usage is TRBV6-5 and J usage is TRBJ1-2; unclear D gene. The CDR3 length is 15 residues. CDR1 is MNHEY and CDR2 is SVGAGI in the germline V gene. Trimming removed 0 bases at V and 6 bases at J, with 14 bases between. The CDR3 DNA follows: TGTGCCAGCAGTTACTCGAGTCAGAACCGGGATGGCTACACCTTC. Its translation: CASSYSSQNRDGYTF.

The rearrangement uses TRBV28 and TRBJ2-1, with 9 bases that match TRBD2. The CDR3 sequence is 15 residues long. V was pared by 7 bases and J by 7 bases, with 11 bases of the junction left unmatched. Germline loops: CDR1 MDHEN, CDR2 SYDVKM. Written as DNA, the CDR3 is TGTGCCAGCAACAAATTGGTAGCGGGAGTAAATGAGCAGTTCTTC. Translated, it gives CASNKLVAGVNEQFF.

The chain couples TRBV9 to TRBJ1-4; no firm D call. The CDR3 spans 15 residues. Looked up from germline, CDR1 is SGDLS and CDR2 is YYNGEE. Trimming shortened V by 0 bases and J by 7 bases, and 13 bases separated the two germline ends. The CDR3 sequence: CASSVDGSIGEKLFF. CDR3 bases: TGTGCCAGCAGCGTAGACGGGAGCATAGGTGAAAAACTGTTTTTT.

The rearrangement joins TRBV7-2 to TRBJ2-3; 13 nucleotides line up with TRBD2. The CDR3 runs 19 residues. J gave up 4 bases and V 3 bases, and 13 bases lay outside the gene matches. Germline values: CDR1 SGHTA, CDR2 FQGNSA. The CDR3: CASSFNPMTSGGPADTQYF. The CDR3 DNA follows: TGTGCCAGCAGCTTCAACCCCATGACTAGCGGGGGGCCTGCAGATACGCAGTATTTT.

With respect to this clone: The sample carries other DNA sequences with the same CDR3. The chain uses TRBV28 and TRBJ1-2; a possible D gene is TRBD1 (6 bases). The V end was cut by 4 bases, the J end by 3 bases, with 6 bases between. Per the germline V gene, CDR1 is MDHEN and CDR2 is SYDVKM. The CDR3 is made up of 12 amino acids. CDR3: CASSSGDYGYTF. CDR3 DNA: TGTGCCAGCAGTTCAGGGGACTATGGCTACACCTTC.

This chain joins TRBV6-5 and TRBJ2-2; D might be TRBD2 (5 bases). This CDR3 spans 11 amino acids. The ends were cut back, 8 bases at V and 6 bases at J, with 7 bases in the middle. Germline assignment: CDR1 MNHEY and CDR2 SVGAGI. CDR3 nucleotides: TGTGCCAGCGGAGGCGCCGGGGAGCTGTTTTTT. It encodes CASGGAGELFF.

Points on this clone: A read error may account for a junction end that differs from germline. The chain links TRBV30 to TRBJ2-7, with 12 bases aligning to TRBD2. CDR1 and CDR2 (germline): GTSNPN, SVGIG (reference sequence). There are 14 residues in the CDR3. CDR3 sequence (DNA): TGTGCCTGGAGTTTCTCTCTAGCGGGGGGGCCGACACACTTC. This translates into CAWSFSLAGGPTHF.